The T cell receptor beta chain described here comes from a study of shared clonotypes between healthy human individuals. The CD8 memory fraction combined CD45RO+ cells with TemRA cells (CCR7-negative CD45RA+). In replicate PCRs of sorted subsets, 150 to 200 ng DNA, approximately 28,000 T cell genomes, was used. In the original analysis: Filtering was not the same, since immunoSEQ gave junction-only sequences without quality scores. Clones were read by immunoSEQ multiplex PCR, and TCRdb kept only the in-frame ones, dropping some. The V and J calls and clone size are taken from that table; D and trimming were inferred from the DNA. This repertoire shows roughly 700,000 clones, roughly 88% found once; its top ten account for roughly 36%. The CDR3 contains 14 residues. The germline V gene has CDR1 MNHEY and CDR2 SMNVEV (reference sequence). V lost 6 bases and J lost 4, with 10 bases in between.

This sequence joins TRBV27 and TRBJ2-6; D gene unclear. The receptor was derived from a man aged 18 to 29 in good health. Some clones in this sample may be carry-over from other donors' samples. Sequenced sample: memory CD8+ T cells from PBMCs. Subset specified: CD45RO+ cells pooled with CCR7-negative TemRA cells. The CDR3 DNA sequence: TGTGCCAGCAGCTTGAATTTGGGGGCCAACGTCCTGACTTTC. This codes for CASSLNLGANVLTF.